These 4 T cell receptor beta chains came from one sample sequenced in a study of lymphopenia after photon versus proton radiotherapy. TCRdb keeps only in-frame clones here, not all; method: immunoSEQ multiplex PCR. Of about 39,000 clones listed, about 94% are singletons. The sequencing used peripheral blood, collected from a patient treated with photon-based radiotherapy. Every receptor here comes from a man aged 60-69 years with cholangiocarcinoma.

The chain links TRBV19 to TRBJ2-4, with 7 bases lining up with TRBD2. Germline CDR1 and CDR2: LNHDA and SQIVND (reference sequence). The CDR3 is 15 residues long. Trimming took 0 bases from V and 9 from J; bases not matched to a gene: 8. The CDR3 sequence is CASSIDPPGGGIQYF. The DNA of the CDR3 is TGTGCCAGTAGTATAGATCCCCCGGGGGGTGGCATTCAGTACTTC.

The V gene is TRBV7-3, the J gene TRBJ2-3; possibly TRBD2 for D (6 bases). V lost 3 bases to trimming and J lost 6 bases, with 22 bases between them. The CDR3 length is 17 residues. Germline V gene data show CDR1 as SGHTA and CDR2 as FQGTGA. In nucleotides, the CDR3 is TGTGCCAGCAGCTTGATAACGGGTGGGGGAGGTAGGGATACGCAGTATTTT. Amino acids: CASSLITGGGGRDTQYF.

Of note for this clone: A read error may produce the germline difference seen at one junction end. The CDR3 sequence: CASSQAGNQPQHF. CDR3 DNA sequence: TGTGCCAGCAGTCAAGCGGGGAATCAGCCCCAGCATTTT. This chain links TRBV2 with TRBJ1-5; D is unresolved. Germline V gene lookup returns CDR1 SNHLY and CDR2 FYNNEI. The CDR3 runs to 13 residues.

J is TRBJ1-1 and V is TRBV11-3, with D perhaps TRBD1 (6 bases). Germline lookup yields CDR1 SGHNT and CDR2 YENEEA. The CDR3 runs 18 residues. The V and J ends lost 1 base and 0 bases respectively, with 18 bases between them. CDR3 residues: CASSLGQGRRGMNTEAFF. The CDR3 DNA reads as TGTGCCAGCAGCTTAGGGCAGGGGCGCCGGGGTATGAACACTGAAGCTTTCTTT.